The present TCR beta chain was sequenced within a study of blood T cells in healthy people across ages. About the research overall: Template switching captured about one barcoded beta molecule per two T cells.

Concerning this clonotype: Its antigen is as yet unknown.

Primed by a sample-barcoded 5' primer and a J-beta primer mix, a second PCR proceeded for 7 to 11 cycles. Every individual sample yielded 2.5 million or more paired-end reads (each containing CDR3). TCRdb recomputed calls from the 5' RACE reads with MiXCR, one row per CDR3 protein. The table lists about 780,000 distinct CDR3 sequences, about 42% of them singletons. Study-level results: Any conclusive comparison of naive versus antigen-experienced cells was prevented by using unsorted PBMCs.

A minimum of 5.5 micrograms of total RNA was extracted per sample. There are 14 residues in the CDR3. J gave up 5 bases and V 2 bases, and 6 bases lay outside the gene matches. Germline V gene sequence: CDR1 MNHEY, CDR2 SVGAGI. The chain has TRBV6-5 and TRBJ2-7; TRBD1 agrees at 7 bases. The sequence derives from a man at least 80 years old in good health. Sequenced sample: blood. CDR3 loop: CASSYRGQNHEQYF. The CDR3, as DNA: TGTGCCAGCAGTTACCGGGGACAGAACCACGAGCAGTACTTC.